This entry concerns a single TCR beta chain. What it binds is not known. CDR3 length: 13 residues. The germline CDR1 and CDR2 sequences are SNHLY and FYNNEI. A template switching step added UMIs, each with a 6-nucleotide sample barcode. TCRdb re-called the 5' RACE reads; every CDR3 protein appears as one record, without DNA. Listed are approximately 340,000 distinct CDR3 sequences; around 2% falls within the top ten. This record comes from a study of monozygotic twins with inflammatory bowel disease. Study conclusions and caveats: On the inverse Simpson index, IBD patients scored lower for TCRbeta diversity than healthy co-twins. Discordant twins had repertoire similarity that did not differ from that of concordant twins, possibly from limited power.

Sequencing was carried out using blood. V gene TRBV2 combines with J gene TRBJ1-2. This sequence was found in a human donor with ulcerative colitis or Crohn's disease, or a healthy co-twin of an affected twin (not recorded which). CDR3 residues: CASSGHGNYGYTF.